The 27 T cell receptor beta chains reported below all come from one sample, sequenced in a study of blood T cell repertoires in COVID-19. TCRdb keeps only in-frame clones here, not all; method: immunoSEQ multiplex PCR. The repertoire includes 120,000 to 150,000 clones, about nine tenths of them detected once, and 30% to 45% sits in the top ten. Sequencing used peripheral blood. These receptors were collected from a man aged 50 to 60 who had recovered from COVID-19.

The chain uses TRBV4-3 and TRBJ2-1, with TRBD2 matching over 12 bases. With V trimmed by 3 bases and J by 12 bases, 9 bases remained unmatched. The CDR3 runs 15 residues. CDR1 is LGHNA and CDR2 is YSLEER in the germline V gene. The CDR3 sequence is CASSHSLAGGLRQFF. Written as DNA, the CDR3 is TGCGCCAGCAGCCATTCTCTAGCGGGGGGGTTAAGGCAGTTCTTC.

V and J are TRBV4-1 and TRBJ1-1, with 12 bases aligning to TRBD1. The V gene end was trimmed by 4 bases and the J gene end by 6 bases; junction bases not matched to a gene: 3. The CDR3 has 14 amino acids. The germline gives CDR1 MGHRA, CDR2 YSYEKL. Written as DNA, the CDR3 is TGCGCCAGCAGCCCGGGACAGGGGGCAGCTGAAGCTTTCTTT. Its translation: CASSPGQGAAEAFF.

The chain recombines TRBV18 with TRBJ1-6; D is uncertain. V was shortened by 2 bases and J by 9 bases, with 11 bases between the two germline ends. This CDR3 is built from 14 residues. Germline-derived CDR1 and CDR2 are KGHSH and LQKENI. The CDR3 loop reads CASSPEAEASPLHF. The DNA of the CDR3 is TGTGCCAGCTCACCAGAAGCGGAGGCTTCACCCCTCCACTTT.

V gene TRBV7-9 combines with J gene TRBJ2-6; D not resolved. With 8 bases removed from V and 4 bases from J, the gap between germline ends came to 9 bases. In germline, CDR1 is SEHNR, CDR2 FQNEAQ (reference sequence). The CDR3 spans 13 residues. CDR3 loop: CASCPPGANVLTF. The CDR3 DNA reads as TGTGCCAGCTGTCCTCCCGGGGCCAACGTCCTGACTTTC.

The genes are TRBV15 and TRBJ1-5; D unresolved. The germline CDR1 and CDR2 sequences are LNHNV and YYDKDF (reference sequence). With 3 bases removed from V and 0 bases from J, the gap between germline ends came to 15 bases. This CDR3 spans 17 amino acids. The CDR3 reads CATSRAAGEYSNQPQHF. DNA of the CDR3: TGTGCCACCAGCAGGGCCGCGGGCGAGTATAGCAATCAGCCCCAGCATTTT.

This clone came up once. The chain couples TRBV4-1 to TRBJ2-5; 9 bases are a match to TRBD2. The germline V gene has CDR1 MGHRA and CDR2 YSYEKL. The length of the CDR3 is 17 residues. The trim removed 4 bases at V and 5 bases at J, leaving 14 bases unmatched. The CDR3 bases are TGCGCCAGCAGCCGAAGCCCGGGACTAGCTTTGTCGGAGACCCAGTACTTC. Its protein is CASSRSPGLALSETQYF.

The chain uses TRBV4-3 and TRBJ2-7; 9 bases align to TRBD2. The V gene end was trimmed by 0 bases and the J gene end by 6 bases; junction bases not matched to a gene: 9. The germline CDR1 and CDR2 sequences are LGHNA and YSLEER. The CDR3 runs 16 residues. The CDR3 loop reads CASSQDPGLARTEQYF. The CDR3 DNA follows: TGCGCCAGCAGCCAAGATCCGGGACTAGCCCGAACCGAGCAGTACTTC.

CDR3 region: CASSYSSPGLAGGPRNTQYF. The CDR3 DNA reads as TGTGCCAGCAGTTACAGCTCACCGGGACTAGCGGGGGGGCCTCGGAATACGCAGTATTTT. The chain links TRBV6-2 or TRBV6-3 to TRBJ2-3; TRBD2 matches 16 bases. Losses at the gene ends were 2 bases for V and 7 bases for J; bases not matched to a gene: 15. The CDR3 is 20 amino acids. CDR1 is MNHEY, CDR2 SVGEGT, per germline.

The chain carries TRBV4-1 and TRBJ2-5, with TRBD2 identical over 13 bases. This CDR3 contains 15 residues. The germline V gene has CDR1 MGHRA and CDR2 YSYEKL. Trimming removed 6 bases from V and 1 base from J; junction bases left unmatched: 2. CDR3 protein: CASRRLAGGQETQYF. The CDR3 DNA reads as TGCGCCAGCAGGAGACTAGCGGGGGGCCAAGAGACCCAGTACTTC.

The gene calls are TRBV30 and TRBJ1-1, with a weak D call TRBD1 (5 bases). This CDR3 region has 14 residues. Trimming removed 0 bases at V and 3 bases at J, with 11 bases between. Germline V CDR1 and CDR2: GTSNPN, SVGIG (reference sequence). The CDR3 reads CAWSVRGGYTEAFF. DNA of the CDR3: TGTGCCTGGAGTGTACGTGGGGGGTACACTGAAGCTTTCTTT.

This rearrangement joins TRBV6-6 to TRBJ2-1, with 10 bases fitting TRBD2. The CDR3 length is 16 residues. Germline V gene data show CDR1 as MNHNY and CDR2 as SVGAGI (reference sequence). V was pared by 0 bases and J by 4 bases, with 3 bases of the junction left unmatched. The DNA of the CDR3 is TGTGCCAGCAGTTACTCGTTAGCGGGGGGTTACAATGAGCAGTTCTTC. Its translation: CASSYSLAGGYNEQFF.

This sequence joins TRBV2 and TRBJ1-1; tentative D call: TRBD1 (6 bases). CDR3 size: 14 residues. Trimming removed 6 bases at V and 1 base at J, with 12 bases between. CDR1 and CDR2 (germline): SNHLY, FYNNEI. CDR3 coding DNA: TGTGCCAGCAGATTCCTAGGGGGGAACACTGAAGCTTTCTTT. It encodes CASRFLGGNTEAFF.

The rearrangement joins TRBV19 to TRBJ2-1, with D possibly being TRBD2 (5 bases). The ends were cut back, 3 bases at V and 0 bases at J, with 9 bases in the middle. Germline-derived CDR1 and CDR2 are LNHDA and SQIVND (reference sequence). This CDR3 region has 15 residues. This CDR3 is CASSILGSSYNEQFF. For the CDR3, the DNA is TGTGCCAGTAGTATCCTAGGGAGCTCCTACAATGAGCAGTTCTTC.

The rearrangement uses TRBV19 and TRBJ1-2, with 9 bases lining up with TRBD1. The CDR3 contains 16 residues. With 7 bases clipped from V and 8 bases from J, the junction kept 17 bases outside the gene matches. Germline loops: CDR1 LNHDA, CDR2 SQIVND (reference sequence). CDR3 coding DNA: TGTGCCAGTACCCTACCTTCCGGACAGGGGATTGGGGGCTACACCTTC. Translating gives CASTLPSGQGIGGYTF.

This CDR3 reads CASSPRTGEILETQYF. The CDR3 DNA follows: TGTGCCAGCAGCCCAAGGACAGGGGAAATTTTGGAGACCCAGTACTTC. The V call is TRBV5-8, the J call TRBJ2-5, with 9 bases identical to TRBD1. CDR3 length equals 16 residues. J was trimmed by 5 bases and V by 4 bases; bases with no gene match: 12. In germline, CDR1 is SGHTS, CDR2 YDEGEE.

The chain combines TRBV19 with TRBJ1-3; D might be TRBD1 (5 bases). CDR3 size: 16 residues. Between the trimmed V and J ends, which lost 3 bases and 3 bases, there was a span of 15 bases. Per the germline V gene, CDR1 is LNHDA and CDR2 is SQIVND (reference sequence). DNA for the CDR3: TGTGCCAGTAGTATGGATCACAGGAATCTTGGAAACACCATATATTTT. Protein product: CASSMDHRNLGNTIYF. Full variable domain (outside the CDR3, taken from reference TRBV19 and TRBJ1-3): DGGITQSPKYLFRKEGQNVTLSCEQNLNHDAMYWYRQDPGQGLRLIYYSQIVNDFQKGDIAEGYSVSREKKESFPLTVTSAQKNPTAFYLCASSMDHRNLGNTIYFGEGSWLTVV.

The chain combines TRBV9 with TRBJ2-2, with a possible D match to TRBD1 (5 bases). Looked up from germline, CDR1 is SGDLS and CDR2 is YYNGEE. The V end was cut by 0 bases, the J end by 8 bases, with 11 bases between. This CDR3 spans 14 amino acids. The CDR3 loop reads CASSVEGPGGELFF. The CDR3 nucleotides are TGTGCCAGCAGCGTAGAGGGGCCTGGGGGGGAGCTGTTTTTT. The entire variable domain, with the rest obtained from reference TRBV9 and TRBJ2-2, is as follows: DSGVTQTPKHLITATGQRVTLRCSPRSGDLSVYWYQQSLDQGLQFLIQYYNGEERAKGNILERFSAQQFPDLHSELNLSSLELGDSALYFCASSVEGPGGELFFGEGSRLTVL.

A few counts support this clone. The gene calls are TRBV30 and TRBJ1-1, with TRBD1 matching over 8 bases. The germline V gene has CDR1 GTSNPN and CDR2 SVGIG (reference sequence). The CDR3 contains 15 residues. Germline trimming cut 1 base from V and 0 bases from J; bases unmatched to any gene: 4. This chain's CDR3 is CAWSDGDRMNTEAFF. The CDR3 nucleotides are TGTGCCTGGAGTGACGGGGACAGGATGAACACTGAAGCTTTCTTT.

The rearrangement uses TRBV6-2 or TRBV6-3 and TRBJ2-5, with a possible D match to TRBD2 (6 bases). This CDR3 comprises 12 residues. Germline CDR1 MNHEY, CDR2 SVGEGT. The V gene lost 2 bases and the J gene lost 7 bases, with 8 bases spanning the gap. The CDR3: CASSYVGGTQYF. The CDR3 DNA reads TGTGCCAGCAGTTACGTCGGGGGGACCCAGTACTTC.

The chain uses TRBV7-2 and TRBJ2-7; no clear D gene. The CDR3 is made up of 15 amino acids. The germline gives CDR1 SGHTA, CDR2 FQGNSA. The V gene lost 7 bases and the J gene lost 0 bases, with 16 bases spanning the gap. CDR3 nucleotide sequence: TGTGCCAGCACTTTAGACGGCCTAGGCTCCTACGAGCAGTACTTC. It is translated as CASTLDGLGSYEQYF.

CDR3 in amino acids: CASSYSRGGGYTF. DNA of the CDR3: TGTGCCAGCAGTTACTCGAGGGGAGGCGGCTACACCTTC. The chain has TRBV6-5 and TRBJ1-2; D possibly corresponds to TRBD1 (5 bases). Between the trimmed V and J ends, which lost 0 bases and 8 bases, there was a span of 10 bases. Germline V gives CDR1 MNHEY, CDR2 SVGAGI. The CDR3 loop spans 13 amino acids.

V gene TRBV30 combines with J gene TRBJ1-1; 8 bases line up with TRBD1. The germline V gene has CDR1 GTSNPN and CDR2 SVGIG (reference sequence). CDR3 length equals 14 residues. The junction had 4 bases not matched to a gene; V was cut back by 2 bases and J by 2 bases. Here the CDR3 DNA reads TGTGCCTGGAGTTTCGACAGGGGAAACACTGAAGCTTTCTTT. Protein product: CAWSFDRGNTEAFF.

The chain links TRBV7-2 to TRBJ1-6; D uncertain. V was clipped by 1 base and J by 10 bases, with 8 bases between them. Germline V gene sequence: CDR1 SGHTA, CDR2 FQGNSA. This CDR3 is built from 13 residues. The CDR3 sequence is CASSLVPESPLHF. The CDR3 DNA reads as TGTGCCAGCAGCTTAGTTCCGGAGTCACCCCTCCACTTT. Together with reference TRBV7-2 and TRBJ1-6, the CDR3 gives the full variable domain: GAGVSQSPSNKVTEKGKDVELRCDPISGHTALYWYRQSLGQGLEFLIYFQGNSAPDKSGLPSDRFSAERTGGSVSTLTIQRTQQEDSAVYLCASSLVPESPLHFGNGTRLTVT.

The chain recombines TRBV6-2 or TRBV6-3 with TRBJ1-2; D is unresolved. The germline V and J ends were trimmed by 4 bases and 4 bases, with 13 bases remaining between them. Germline CDR1 is MNHEY and CDR2 is SVGEGT. CDR3 length: 14 amino acids. The CDR3 region has the DNA TGTGCCAGCAGTTGGGTAGCGCGCGGCTATGGCTACACCTTC. It specifies CASSWVARGYGYTF.

The chain links TRBV6-6 to TRBJ1-5; 7 positions match TRBD1. V shed 4 bases and J 1 base; nucleotides not matched to a gene: 4. The CDR3 extends over 15 amino acids. Germline V gene sequence: CDR1 MNHNY, CDR2 SVGAGI (reference sequence). CDR3 nucleotides: TGTGCCAGCAGTTCCACAGGGGTGAGCAATCAGCCCCAGCATTTT. As protein: CASSSTGVSNQPQHF.

The V and J genes are TRBV5-1 and TRBJ1-2, with 7 bases fitting TRBD1. CDR3 length: 12 amino acids. Germline trimming cut 4 bases from V and 5 bases from J; bases unmatched to any gene: 2. Germline V lookup: CDR1 SGHRS, CDR2 YFSETQ. The CDR3: CASSEQGYGYTF. As DNA, the CDR3 is TGCGCCAGCAGCGAACAGGGGTATGGCTACACCTTC.

The chain uses TRBV5-5 and TRBJ2-7, with 7 bases fitting TRBD1. Germline loops: CDR1 SGHKS, CDR2 YYEKEE (reference sequence). This CDR3 is 15 amino acids long. Germline trimming cut 5 bases from V and 4 bases from J; bases unmatched to any gene: 12. The CDR3 here is CASSVSQGSPYEQYF. Here the CDR3 DNA reads TGTGCCAGCAGTGTCTCACAGGGGTCCCCGTACGAGCAGTACTTC.